These 26 T cell receptor beta chains were sequenced from one sample in a study of human T cells and chemical hapten exposure. Each CDR3 protein is one row after TCRdb ran MiXCR on the RACE reads. This sample yields around 39,000 distinct CDR3 sequences, of which over 5.5% are seen a single time; roughly 9% belongs to the top ten. Time point here: patch test 1, 2 weeks after DPC sensitization. Stated treatment: therapeutic diphenylcyclopropenone sensitization with weekly scalp DPC. Unfractionated whole blood yielded the extracted total RNA. The material sequenced was whole blood, taken in connection with sensitization to the hapten diphenylcyclopropenone (DPC). The receptor set was obtained from a woman aged 25 to 39 with alopecia areata. Some clones in this sample may be carry-over from other donors' samples.

The chain is built from TRBV4-3 and TRBJ2-5, with D unresolved. V was clipped by 0 bases and J by 4 bases, with 12 bases between them. Looked up from germline, CDR1 is LGHNA and CDR2 is YSLEER. The CDR3 sequence is 15 residues long. The CDR3 sequence: CASSQDVARRETQYF. The CDR3 DNA follows: TGCGCCAGCAGCCAAGACGTGGCTAGGAGAGAGACCCAGTACTTC.

This clonotype was detected a few times. This rearrangement joins TRBV6-5 to TRBJ2-7; D unclear. Trimming pared 4 bases from V and 3 bases from J, leaving 4 bases between. The CDR3 totals 11 residues. In germline, CDR1 is MNHEY, CDR2 SVGAGI. CDR3 nucleotides: TGTGCCAGCAGTTCCAACTACGAGCAGTACTTC. It codes for CASSSNYEQYF.

This clonotype occurred many times. The chain couples TRBV28 to TRBJ2-3; D not certain. V was cut by 7 bases and J by 6 bases, with 14 bases left in between. The CDR3 length is 13 residues. Germline CDR1 and CDR2: MDHEN and SYDVKM. This chain's CDR3 is CASISGFRDTQYF. CDR3 nucleotide sequence: TGTGCCAGCATTTCAGGTTTCAGGGATACGCAGTATTTT. Full variable domain (remainder filled in from reference TRBV28 and TRBJ2-3): DVKVTQSSRYLVKRTGEKVFLECVQDMDHENMFWYRQDPGLGLRLIYFSYDVKMKEKGDIPEGYSVSREKKERFSLILESASTNQTSMYLCASISGFRDTQYFGPGTRLTVL.

This chain connects TRBV6-1 to TRBJ2-1; a weak D match, TRBD1 (6 bases). V gave up 6 bases and J gave up 10 bases, with 13 bases separating them. Looked up from germline, CDR1 is MNHNS and CDR2 is SASEGT. This CDR3 region has 12 residues. The DNA of the CDR3 is TGTGCCAGCAGACAGGGTTTCGGGGAGCAGTTCTTC. Amino acid sequence: CASRQGFGEQFF.

Only a few counts were recorded for this clonotype. The chain couples TRBV18 to TRBJ2-5, with TRBD1 as a possible D gene (5 bases). V was pared by 3 bases and J by 4 bases, with 12 bases between. This CDR3 comprises 14 residues. Germline assignment: CDR1 KGHSH and CDR2 LQKENI. The CDR3 DNA follows: TGTGCCAGCTCACCGCAGGGTCAGGGAGAGACCCAGTACTTC. Encoded protein: CASSPQGQGETQYF. Drawing the rest from reference TRBV18 and TRBJ2-5, the complete variable domain is NAGVMQNPRHLVRRRGQEARLRCSPMKGHSHVYWYRQLPEEGLKFMVYLQKENIIDESGMPKERFSAEFPKEGPSILRIQQVVRGDSAAYFCASSPQGQGETQYFGPGTRLLVL.

The rearrangement links TRBV7-2 to TRBJ2-1, with no clear D. Per the germline V gene, CDR1 is SGHTA and CDR2 is FQGNSA. V lost 1 base, J lost 9 bases, and 10 bases lay in between. This CDR3 region has 13 residues. The CDR3 region is CASSLEGAGEQFF. In nucleotides, the CDR3 is TGTGCCAGCAGCTTAGAAGGCGCAGGTGAGCAGTTCTTC.

This clonotype was detected many times. This chain links TRBV15 with TRBJ2-7, with D possibly being TRBD1 or TRBD2 (5 bases each). The CDR3 has 14 residues. The germline CDR1 and CDR2 sequences are LNHNV and YYDKDF (reference sequence). Trimming cost V 4 bases and J 5 bases, with 15 bases left between them. CDR3 loop: CATSTRQTGNEQYF. The CDR3 DNA reads as TGTGCCACCAGCACCCGACAGACGGGGAACGAGCAGTACTTC.

This clonotype was seen at least ten times. The chain employs TRBV10-3 and TRBJ2-3, with 10 bases lining up with TRBD2. The V and J ends lost 0 bases and 3 bases, in that order; junction bases with no gene match: 9. The CDR3 covers 18 residues. In germline, CDR1 is ENHRY, CDR2 SYGVKD. CDR3 amino acids: CAISESPVAGGPTDTQYF. CDR3 sequence (DNA): TGTGCCATCAGTGAGTCGCCAGTAGCGGGGGGCCCAACAGATACGCAGTATTTT.

This clonotype has a count of ten or more. J is TRBJ1-6 and V is TRBV29-1; the match to TRBD1 covers 7 bases. Germline V gives CDR1 SQVTM, CDR2 ANQGSEA. Trimming cost V 5 bases and J 7 bases; bases outside gene matches: 5. The CDR3 extends over 13 amino acids. For the CDR3, the DNA is TGCAGCGTTCGACAGGGAGAAAATTCACCCCTCCACTTT. Its protein is CSVRQGENSPLHF.

This clonotype was recorded at least ten times. The gene calls are TRBV7-2 and TRBJ2-7; the D call may be TRBD1 or TRBD2 (6 bases each). The V end lost 6 bases, the J end lost 4 bases, and 19 bases lay between the germline ends. Germline V CDR1 and CDR2: SGHTA, FQGNSA. The CDR3 is 15 amino acids. This CDR3 reads CASSFLGASVYEQYF. In DNA form, the CDR3 reads TGTGCCAGCAGTTTTCTGGGGGCTAGCGTGTACGAGCAGTACTTC.

This clonotype was detected only a few times. The chain joins TRBV12-3 or TRBV12-4 to TRBJ1-2; 8 bases match TRBD1. The CDR3 runs to 13 residues. With V trimmed by 2 bases and J by 4 bases, 0 bases remained unmatched. The CDR3 nucleotides are TGTGCCAGCAGTTTACAGGGGGCCTATGGCTACACCTTC. Its translation: CASSLQGAYGYTF.

This clonotype was seen ten or more times. This chain joins TRBV6-2 or TRBV6-3 and TRBJ1-5; 7 bases line up with TRBD1. The trim removed 8 bases at V and 5 bases at J, leaving 21 bases unmatched. Germline V gene lookup returns CDR1 MNHEY and CDR2 SVGEGT. The CDR3 spans 18 residues. CDR3 in amino acids: CASFPLRSRGTKDQPQHF. The CDR3 DNA is TGTGCCAGCTTCCCTCTCCGATCCAGGGGGACTAAAGATCAGCCCCAGCATTTT.

The V gene is TRBV12-3 or TRBV12-4, the J gene TRBJ2-7, with D possibly matching TRBD2 (6 bases). CDR3 size: 13 residues. With 6 bases removed from V and 0 bases from J, the gap between germline ends came to 9 bases. CDR3 protein: CASRKTSSYEQYF. DNA for the CDR3: TGTGCCAGCAGAAAGACTAGCTCCTACGAGCAGTACTTC.

This sequence joins TRBV6-6 and TRBJ1-5, with a tentative D call TRBD1 (5 bases). Germline V gene lookup returns CDR1 MNHNY and CDR2 SVGAGI (reference sequence). With 7 bases removed from V and 6 bases from J, the gap between germline ends came to 13 bases. CDR3 length: 13 residues. Written as DNA, the CDR3 is TGTGCCAGCAACACCAGGGCGGGTCAGCCCCAGCATTTT. It translates to CASNTRAGQPQHF.

A few counts support this clonotype. The genes are TRBV5-6 and TRBJ2-6; 7 bases fit TRBD1. The CDR3 spans 16 residues. Trimming took 2 bases from V and 2 from J; bases not matched to a gene: 4. Germline V CDR1 and CDR2: SGHDT, YYEEEE. The CDR3 reads CASSFTGDPGANVLTF. As DNA, the CDR3 is TGTGCCAGCAGCTTTACAGGGGACCCTGGGGCCAACGTCCTGACTTTC.

In its sample, this clonotype was seen many times. The J gene is TRBJ2-3, the V gene TRBV24-1, with D perhaps TRBD2 (5 bases). The CDR3 is 16 amino acids. Germline V gene lookup returns CDR1 KGHDR and CDR2 SFDVKD. V dropped 0 bases and J dropped 0 bases, with 9 bases sitting between them. The CDR3 region is CATSDLLGESTDTQYF. The CDR3 coding sequence is TGTGCCACCAGTGATTTGCTCGGGGAGAGCACAGATACGCAGTATTTT.

This clonotype was observed many times. For the CDR3, the DNA is TGTGCCAGCAGCCCCGGGACAGGCCGTTCTGGGGCCAACGTCCTGACTTTC. This translates into CASSPGTGRSGANVLTF. The chain employs TRBV5-4 and TRBJ2-6; 8 nucleotides align to TRBD1. From germline, CDR1 is SGHNT and CDR2 YYREEE (reference sequence). Unmatched junction bases numbered 7, after V lost 4 bases and J lost 1 base. This CDR3 is 17 amino acids long.

This clonotype was seen at least ten times. The chain couples TRBV28 to TRBJ2-7; D possibly corresponds to TRBD1 (5 bases). The germline V and J ends were trimmed by 7 bases and 2 bases, with 15 bases remaining between them. In germline, CDR1 is MDHEN, CDR2 SYDVKM. This CDR3 region has 14 residues. Here the CDR3 reads CASTQQGAAYEQYF. Written as DNA, the CDR3 is TGTGCCAGCACACAACAAGGGGCTGCCTACGAGCAGTACTTC.

As to this clonotype: This may arise from a read error, as a much more abundant clone is one base away. The V call is TRBV6-5, the J call TRBJ1-2, with D possibly being TRBD1 (6 bases). Germline V gene sequence: CDR1 MNHEY, CDR2 SVGAGI. The V gene lost 0 bases and the J gene lost 0 bases, with 11 bases spanning the gap. CDR3 length: 16 residues. DNA for the CDR3: TGTGCCAGCAGTTACTCGGTGACAGGCCCTAACTATGGCTACACCTTC. This sequence encodes CASSYSVTGPNYGYTF.

This clonotype was observed a few times. The gene calls are TRBV6-2 or TRBV6-3 and TRBJ1-2, with 8 bases aligning to TRBD1. Germline V gene sequence: CDR1 MNHEY, CDR2 SVGEGT. The CDR3 length is 14 residues. The junction had 9 bases not matched to a gene; V was cut back by 6 bases and J by 6 bases. The CDR3 DNA is TGTGCCAGCAGCCCCAGGGGGCAGGTCCATGGCTACACCTTC. Amino acid sequence: CASSPRGQVHGYTF.

This clonotype was counted at least ten times. The rearrangement links TRBV7-2 to TRBJ1-4, with 7 positions matching TRBD1. Germline loops: CDR1 SGHTA, CDR2 FQGNSA. The CDR3 covers 15 residues. V dropped 6 bases and J dropped 5; count of bases not matched to a gene: 9. The CDR3 sequence: CASRRQGQENEKLFF. In DNA, the CDR3 is TGTGCCAGCAGAAGACAAGGACAGGAAAATGAAAAACTGTTTTTT.

Only a few counts were recorded for this clonotype. This chain joins TRBV9 and TRBJ1-3, with D uncertain. Per the germline V gene, CDR1 is SGDLS and CDR2 is YYNGEE. Trimming took 2 bases from V and 2 from J, leaving 5 bases between them. The CDR3 extends over 13 amino acids. This CDR3 reads CASSVMTGNTIYF. DNA of the CDR3: TGTGCCAGCAGCGTGATGACTGGAAACACCATATATTTT.

Many counts were recorded for this clonotype. The gene calls are TRBV18 and TRBJ2-7; 7 nucleotides agree with TRBD2. Per germline, CDR1 KGHSH and CDR2 LQKENI. This CDR3 has 11 amino acids. With 6 bases clipped from V and 6 bases from J, the junction kept 2 bases outside the gene matches. DNA of the CDR3: TGTGCCAGCTCTGGGAGGGGCGAGCAGTACTTC. Translation gives CASSGRGEQYF.

This clonotype came up many times. The genes are TRBV5-4 and TRBJ1-2; no definite D call. V lost 3 bases and J lost 6, with 15 bases in between. The CDR3 is 14 amino acids. Per germline, CDR1 SGHNT and CDR2 YYREEE (reference sequence). Here the CDR3 DNA reads TGTGCCAGCAGCTCCGCTCTGGGTACTGATGGCTACACCTTC. It codes for CASSSALGTDGYTF.

In this sample, this clonotype turned up many times. The chain links TRBV28 to TRBJ1-2, with D unresolved. CDR1 MDHEN and CDR2 SYDVKM come from the germline V gene. CDR3 length: 13 residues. Trimming pared 3 bases from V and 0 bases from J, leaving 5 bases between. Here the CDR3 DNA reads TGTGCCAGCAGTTTTGGCACTAACTATGGCTACACCTTC. Amino acid sequence: CASSFGTNYGYTF.

The V gene is TRBV20-1, the J gene TRBJ2-7, with D perhaps TRBD1 (5 bases). Germline V gene sequence: CDR1 DFQATT, CDR2 SNEGSKA (reference sequence). Trimming shortened V by 6 bases and J by 7 bases, and 16 bases separated the two germline ends. CDR3 size: 12 residues. Here the CDR3 DNA reads TGCAGTGCACACCCAGGGCTTTGGGAGCAGTACTTC. Its translation is CSAHPGLWEQYF.